This T cell receptor beta chain was captured by sequencing in a study of control samples from healthy donors and cancer patients. This clone was seen only a few times. Only in-frame clones appear in the TCRdb table, and some are missing; sequencing was by immunoSEQ multiplex PCR. The data contain about 5,500 clones, about 72% of them singletons. This CDR3 contains 13 residues. Germline V CDR1 and CDR2: SGHTA, FQGNSA. Trimming took 5 bases from V and 9 from J; bases not matched to a gene: 7. Source material: formalin-fixed, paraffin-embedded tissue. The receptor was derived from a male donor with melanoma. The rearrangement links TRBV7-2 to TRBJ2-5; 9 nucleotides line up with TRBD1. In DNA form, the CDR3 reads TGTGCCAGCAGCCTTCGACAGGGGGGGGCCCAGTACTTC. Its protein is CASSLRQGGAQYF.